The 2 T cell receptor beta chains below come from one sample, sequenced in a study of beta chain features in type 1 diabetes. What was sequenced were expressed TCRB transcripts, since all of the isolated RNA had been reverse transcribed. Using immunoSEQ multiplex PCR, the repertoire was profiled, and TCRdb retains in-frame clones only, with some absent. The profile shows about 330,000 clones, around 10% of them singletons. Sequences were obtained from naive CD4+ T cells from blood. These receptors came from a young woman in good health.

The V and J genes are TRBV14 and TRBJ1-5, with TRBD1 identical over 7 bases. CDR1 is SGHDN and CDR2 is FVKESK in the germline V gene. CDR3 length: 14 amino acids. V lost 4 bases to trimming and J lost 6 bases; unmatched junction nucleotides: 6. The CDR3 is CASSPQGSSQPQHF. The CDR3 nucleotides read TGTGCCAGCAGCCCACAGGGGTCGAGTCAGCCCCAGCATTTT.

Concerning this clone itself: This same CDR3 is encoded by further DNA sequences in the sample. This chain joins TRBV18 and TRBJ2-7; 14 nucleotides line up with TRBD2. The CDR3 extends over 15 amino acids. Germline assignment: CDR1 KGHSH and CDR2 LQKENI. Trimming at V came to 6 bases and at J to 2 bases, leaving 3 bases not matched to a gene. In nucleotides, the CDR3 is TGTGCCAGCTCGCCGGGACTAGCGGGAGCCTACGAGCAGTACTTC. It is translated as CASSPGLAGAYEQYF.